These 32 T cell receptor beta chains were sequenced from one sample in a study of post-analysis software for immune sequencing data. Overall study findings and caveats: Included in a set of five TRBV segments more frequent in patients than controls were TRBV5-6, TRBV5-1 and TRBV20-1.

TCR beta libraries were prepared from cDNA with unique molecular identifiers. MiXCR, run by TCRdb on the PCR reads, gives a single entry per CDR3 protein. In the table there are about half a million distinct CDR3 sequences, roughly 45% of which are singletons. Their antigen targets remain unknown. Sequenced sample: blood. These receptor sequences come from a girl aged 10-17 years with multiple sclerosis.

The genes are TRBV28 and TRBJ2-1, with 8 nucleotides matching TRBD2. This CDR3 is built from 13 residues. The V gene end was trimmed by 6 bases and the J gene end by 9 bases; junction bases not matched to a gene: 7. Germline V gives CDR1 MDHEN, CDR2 SYDVKM. CDR3 sequence (DNA): TGTGCCAGCAGGTACCCACTAGCGGCTGAGCAGTTCTTC. The encoded protein is CASRYPLAAEQFF.

The genes are TRBV4-1 and TRBJ1-5; 8 positions agree with TRBD1. CDR1 MGHRA and CDR2 YSYEKL come from the germline V gene. The CDR3 is 16 amino acids. Trimming at V came to 4 bases and at J to 4 bases, leaving 9 bases not matched to a gene. CDR3 sequence: CASSPIGTGRNQPQHF. The CDR3 nucleotides read TGCGCCAGCAGCCCGATTGGGACAGGACGAAATCAGCCCCAGCATTTT.

The chain recombines TRBV5-1 with TRBJ2-7; 8 positions agree with TRBD1. There are 16 residues in the CDR3. The ends lost 0 bases at V and 0 bases at J; junction bases unmatched: 5. Germline V gene lookup returns CDR1 SGHRS and CDR2 YFSETQ. CDR3: CASSLGTGSSSYEQYF. CDR3 sequence (DNA): TGCGCCAGCAGCTTGGGGACAGGGTCAAGCTCCTACGAGCAGTACTTC. Full variable domain (missing parts from reference TRBV5-1 and TRBJ2-7): KAGVTQTPRYLIKTRGQQVTLSCSPISGHRSVSWYQQTPGQGLQFLFEYFSETQRNKGNFPGRFSGRQFSNSRSEMNVSTLELGDSALYLCASSLGTGSSSYEQYFGPGTRLTVT.

V usage is TRBV28 and J usage is TRBJ1-1; D may be TRBD1 (6 bases). The germline CDR1 and CDR2 sequences are MDHEN and SYDVKM. CDR3 length: 15 amino acids. V was trimmed by 6 bases and J by 1 base, leaving 15 bases between them. CDR3 residues: CASSLGGQGNTEAFF. CDR3 DNA sequence: TGTGCCAGCAGCCTGGGGGGGCAGGGGAACACTGAAGCTTTCTTT.

This clonotype was counted a single time. This chain connects TRBV28 to TRBJ2-7; possibly TRBD2 for D (5 bases). Germline CDR1 MDHEN, CDR2 SYDVKM. The CDR3 runs to 13 residues. V lost 5 bases and J 5 bases, leaving 13 bases between the germline ends. CDR3 region: CASSVGVRDEQYF. The CDR3 DNA is TGTGCCAGCAGTGTCGGGGTACGGGACGAGCAGTACTTC. Drawing the rest from reference TRBV28 and TRBJ2-7, the complete variable domain is DVKVTQSSRYLVKRTGEKVFLECVQDMDHENMFWYRQDPGLGLRLIYFSYDVKMKEKGDIPEGYSVSREKKERFSLILESASTNQTSMYLCASSVGVRDEQYFGPGTRLTVT.

This sequence joins TRBV6-5 and TRBJ2-1; the D gene is possibly TRBD1 (6 bases). The germline V gene has CDR1 MNHEY and CDR2 SVGAGI. Deletions cut 2 bases from V and 8 bases from J, with 13 bases between. The CDR3 is 14 residues long. The CDR3 spells CASSYQGRGDEQFF. The CDR3 DNA reads as TGTGCCAGCAGTTACCAGGGCAGGGGAGATGAGCAGTTCTTC.

This chain uses TRBV20-1 with TRBJ2-1; 9 bases are shared with TRBD2. CDR1 is DFQATT, CDR2 SNEGSKA, per germline (reference sequence). This CDR3 has 14 residues. V was clipped by 5 bases and J by 5 bases; unmatched bases: 7. CDR3 protein: CSAYSGSGDNEQFF. The CDR3 nucleotides read TGCAGTGCTTATAGCGGGAGTGGGGACAATGAGCAGTTCTTC.

This clonotype was recorded a few times. This sequence joins TRBV28 and TRBJ1-2; 7 positions match TRBD1. Germline V gene sequence: CDR1 MDHEN, CDR2 SYDVKM. V trimming: 8 bases; J trimming: 8 bases; junction bases outside the gene matches: 11. The CDR3 runs 13 residues. CDR3 sequence reads: CASLRGGASGYTF. The CDR3 region has the DNA TGTGCCAGCCTCAGGGGGGGCGCATCCGGCTACACCTTC.

The V and J genes are TRBV20-1 and TRBJ2-3; 9 nucleotides match TRBD1. V dropped 1 base and J dropped 0; count of bases not matched to a gene: 8. Germline CDR1 reads DFQATT; CDR2 reads SNEGSKA (reference sequence). The CDR3 runs 17 residues. CDR3 in amino acids: CSARGDRVTASTDTQYF. CDR3 in DNA: TGCAGTGCTAGAGGGGACAGGGTGACTGCTAGCACAGATACGCAGTATTTT.

This clonotype has just one count. The chain joins TRBV20-1 to TRBJ2-1; D tentatively fits TRBD1 or TRBD2 (5 bases each). V dropped 0 bases and J dropped 6 bases, with 6 bases sitting between them. The germline V gene has CDR1 DFQATT and CDR2 SNEGSKA (reference sequence). This CDR3 comprises 12 residues. In DNA, the CDR3 is TGCAGTGCTAGAGAGGGACGCAATGAGCAGTTCTTC. Its protein is CSAREGRNEQFF.

This clonotype has a handful of counts. This chain joins TRBV20-1 and TRBJ1-5; weak D call: TRBD1 (6 bases). V lost 6 bases, J lost 4 bases, and 19 bases lay in between. Germline V gives CDR1 DFQATT, CDR2 SNEGSKA (reference sequence). CDR3 length equals 15 residues. The CDR3 bases are TGCAGTGCGCAAGGAGGGGGAACAGGTAATCAGCCCCAGCATTTT. Amino acid sequence: CSAQGGGTGNQPQHF.

This clonotype was observed a few times. The chain recombines TRBV27 with TRBJ2-7; TRBD1 agrees at 10 bases. The V gene end was trimmed by 8 bases and the J gene end by 6 bases; junction bases not matched to a gene: 10. There are 14 residues in the CDR3. The germline CDR1 and CDR2 sequences are MNHEY and SMNVEV (reference sequence). CDR3: CASRSHGQGGEQYF. Written as DNA, the CDR3 is TGTGCCAGCCGTAGCCATGGACAGGGGGGCGAGCAGTACTTC.

The chain links TRBV4-2 to TRBJ1-1, with a weak D call TRBD1 (5 bases). V was shortened by 0 bases and J by 3 bases, with 8 bases between the two germline ends. The length of the CDR3 is 14 residues. Germline V gene lookup returns CDR1 LGHNA and CDR2 YNFKEQ. CDR3 residues: CASSQDLGHTEAFF. DNA for the CDR3: TGTGCCAGCAGCCAAGACCTGGGGCACACTGAAGCTTTCTTT.

Comment on this clonotype: The junction does not match germline at one end; this may be a read error. The chain uses TRBV7-9 and TRBJ1-2; D is unclear. Germline CDR1 SEHNR, CDR2 FQNEAQ (reference sequence). The CDR3 has 12 amino acids. The CDR3 DNA follows: TGTGCCAGCAGCTCCAACAGCTATGACTACACCTTC. Protein: CASSSNSYDYTF. The full variable domain, rest sourced from reference TRBV7-9 and TRBJ1-2, is DTGVSQNPRHKITKRGQNVTFRCDPISEHNRLYWYRQTLGQGPEFLTYFQNEAQLEKSRLLSDRFSAERPKGSFSTLEIQRTEQGDSAMYLCASSSNSYDYTFGSGTRLTVV.

The V and J genes are TRBV20-1 and TRBJ2-5; D is uncertain. The V gene lost 0 bases and the J gene lost 7 bases, with 18 bases spanning the gap. This CDR3 has 15 amino acids. Germline V gene sequence: CDR1 DFQATT, CDR2 SNEGSKA (reference sequence). As DNA, the CDR3 is TGCAGTGCTAGAGATCTACAGTCCGGCGAAGGGACCCAGTACTTC. It yields the protein CSARDLQSGEGTQYF.

This clonotype has a handful of counts. The chain recombines TRBV29-1 with TRBJ2-3, with 11 nucleotides matching TRBD2. Germline values: CDR1 SQVTM, CDR2 ANQGSEA. V trimming: 6 bases; J trimming: 2 bases; junction bases outside the gene matches: 7. The CDR3 contains 15 residues. DNA of the CDR3: TGCAGCGTCCTCCGACTAGCGGGATTCACAGATACGCAGTATTTT. Protein sequence: CSVLRLAGFTDTQYF.

This clonotype has ten or more counts. The rearrangement links TRBV27 to TRBJ2-1, with no clear D. Germline V lookup: CDR1 MNHEY, CDR2 SMNVEV (reference sequence). Trimming pared 2 bases from V and 4 bases from J, leaving 6 bases between. The CDR3 runs 13 residues. CDR3 DNA sequence: TGTGCCAGCAGTTTAACCGGATACAATGAGCAGTTCTTC. It is translated as CASSLTGYNEQFF.

This clonotype was seen a handful of times. The rearrangement links TRBV28 to TRBJ2-5, with a tentative D call TRBD1 (5 bases). The V end lost 8 bases, the J end lost 3 bases, and 13 bases lay between the germline ends. Germline CDR1 reads MDHEN; CDR2 reads SYDVKM. The CDR3 length is 13 residues. CDR3 amino acids: CASHGAGKETQYF. The CDR3, as DNA: TGTGCCAGCCATGGGGCAGGGAAAGAGACCCAGTACTTC.

Worth noting for this clonotype: A read error may be the cause here, since a much bigger clone is one base away. The chain couples TRBV6-5 to TRBJ1-2; 12 bases align to TRBD1. This CDR3 region has 15 residues. Germline CDR1 and CDR2: MNHEY and SVGAGI. The CDR3 sequence is CASSYRGQGAYGCTF. CDR3 DNA: TGTGCCAGCAGTTATAGGGGACAGGGGGCCTATGGCTGCACCTTC.

The gene calls are TRBV5-6 and TRBJ2-1, with TRBD1 matching over 10 bases. The CDR3 is made up of 15 amino acids. Germline assignment: CDR1 SGHDT and CDR2 YYEEEE. The ends lost 5 bases at V and 4 bases at J; junction bases unmatched: 6. The CDR3 protein is CASSWGTGAYNEQFF. DNA for the CDR3: TGTGCCAGCAGTTGGGGGACAGGGGCTTACAATGAGCAGTTCTTC.

This chain links TRBV20-1 with TRBJ2-7; no clear D. The CDR3 is made up of 12 amino acids. CDR1 and CDR2 (germline): DFQATT, SNEGSKA (reference sequence). V lost 3 bases to trimming and J lost 3 bases, with 9 bases between them. The CDR3 loop is CSARSAHYEQYF. The CDR3 DNA follows: TGCAGTGCTAGGTCGGCCCACTACGAGCAGTACTTC.

The CDR3 bases are TGTGCCAGCAGCCTGCCCAACAGGGAAATTCTGGAGACCCAGTACTTC. Amino acid sequence: CASSLPNREILETQYF. The V call is TRBV7-2, the J call TRBJ2-5, with a possible D match to TRBD1 (6 bases). The CDR3 extends over 16 amino acids. Trimming stripped 5 bases from V and 5 bases from J, with 21 bases between. Germline CDR1 SGHTA, CDR2 FQGNSA.

The rearrangement uses TRBV7-9 and TRBJ1-1; 7 positions agree with TRBD1. This CDR3 spans 15 amino acids. Germline assignment: CDR1 SEHNR and CDR2 FQNEAQ (reference sequence). The junction had 9 bases not matched to a gene; V was cut back by 7 bases and J by 1 base. The CDR3: CASTEGGTANTEAFF. The CDR3 DNA reads TGTGCCAGCACCGAGGGTGGGACAGCGAACACTGAAGCTTTCTTT.

V gene TRBV7-2 combines with J gene TRBJ2-3; D is possibly TRBD1 or TRBD2 (5 bases each). The germline V and J ends were trimmed by 7 bases and 0 bases, with 14 bases remaining between them. CDR1 SGHTA and CDR2 FQGNSA come from the germline V gene. The CDR3 totals 15 residues. The CDR3 protein is CASTERGASTDTQYF. CDR3 sequence (DNA): TGTGCCAGCACTGAGAGGGGCGCTAGCACAGATACGCAGTATTTT.

The chain links TRBV6-5 to TRBJ1-1; D is unresolved. Germline CDR1 is MNHEY and CDR2 is SVGAGI. The CDR3 is 11 residues long. The V end was cut by 11 bases, the J end by 5 bases, with 12 bases between. The CDR3, as DNA: TGTGCCGGTCAAGTTGGAACTGAAGCTTTCTTT. Translation gives CAGQVGTEAFF.

This clonotype was counted a few times. J is TRBJ1-2 and V is TRBV4-1, with D tentatively TRBD1 (5 bases). Germline V CDR1 and CDR2: MGHRA, YSYEKL. The CDR3 extends over 13 amino acids. V lost 5 bases and J 2 bases, leaving 9 bases between the germline ends. CDR3 residues: CASSERDNYGYTF. CDR3 in DNA: TGCGCCAGCAGCGAGCGGGACAACTATGGCTACACCTTC.

The chain recombines TRBV5-1 with TRBJ2-4; TRBD1 matches 8 bases. Per the germline V gene, CDR1 is SGHRS and CDR2 is YFSETQ. This CDR3 region has 16 residues. V lost 0 bases and J lost 7; bases outside the gene matches: 9. The CDR3 loop reads CASSLEQGALLNIQYF. The CDR3 DNA sequence: TGCGCCAGCAGCTTGGAGCAGGGGGCTCTGTTGAACATTCAGTACTTC.

This chain links TRBV5-4 with TRBJ2-1, with 9 bases identical to TRBD2. Losses at the gene ends were 2 bases for V and 7 bases for J; bases not matched to a gene: 4. From germline, CDR1 is SGHNT and CDR2 YYREEE (reference sequence). The CDR3 runs 14 residues. The CDR3, as DNA: TGTGCCAGCAGCTTCTATAGCGGGAGTAATGAGCAGTTCTTC. It translates to CASSFYSGSNEQFF.

With regard to this clonotype: One junction end disagrees with the germline gene, perhaps due to a read error. The rearrangement uses TRBV15 and TRBJ2-1, with TRBD1 matching 8 bases. The CDR3 is made up of 15 amino acids. Germline V CDR1 and CDR2: LNHNV, YYDKDF (reference sequence). The CDR3 DNA is TGTGTCACCAGCAGAGGCAGGGGGCAGGACAATGAGCAGTTCTTC. Protein product: CVTSRGRGQDNEQFF.

V gene TRBV20-1 combines with J gene TRBJ2-1; D is possibly TRBD1 (5 bases). This CDR3 is 15 amino acids long. CDR1 DFQATT and CDR2 SNEGSKA come from the germline V gene (reference sequence). The ends were cut back, 4 bases at V and 1 base at J, with 14 bases in the middle. CDR3 sequence: CSATPAGLSYNEQFF. CDR3 nucleotide sequence: TGCAGTGCTACCCCGGCAGGGCTTTCCTACAATGAGCAGTTCTTC.

As to this clonotype: A read error may account for a junction end that differs from germline. V gene TRBV5-1 combines with J gene TRBJ2-5, with 7 positions matching TRBD2. The germline V gene encodes CDR1 SGHRS and CDR2 YFSETQ. The CDR3 totals 14 residues. CDR3 protein: CASSLAGQQETQYF. CDR3 nucleotide sequence: TGTGCCAGCAGCTTAGCGGGTCAACAAGAGACCCAGTACTTC.

The V gene is TRBV7-6, the J gene TRBJ2-4; unclear D gene. Trimming cost V 0 bases and J 6 bases, with 15 bases left between them. The length of the CDR3 is 16 residues. Germline CDR1 SGHVS, CDR2 FNYEAQ. DNA of the CDR3: TGTGCCAGCAGCTTAGCGTCCCGACCCCCCGGAAACATTCAGTACTTC. This gives the protein CASSLASRPPGNIQYF.